A few counts support the clone carrying this T cell receptor (beta chain). As yet, its antigen is unknown. CDR3 length: 13 residues. Trimming shortened V by 1 base and J by 11 bases, and 17 bases separated the two germline ends. Germline loops: CDR1 DFQATT, CDR2 SNEGSKA (reference sequence). This record belongs to a study of T-cell memory formation after mild COVID-19. General observations from the study: Several responding clones turned up in pre-infection memory, indicating that cross-reactive memory may have taken part.

5'RACE, which relied on constant-segment primers, yielded TCR alpha and TCR beta cDNA libraries carrying sample barcodes and UMIs. TCRdb re-analysed the 5' RACE reads in MiXCR, keeping a single row per CDR3 protein. The table has 290,000 or so distinct CDR3 sequences, roughly 19% seen once. The receptor comes from a man aged 18 to 29 who had mild COVID-19 (a few samples of this study predate the infection). Cell type and time point are not known. The sample was PBMCs or a T cell subset sorted from them (not recorded which). V usage is TRBV20-1 and J usage is TRBJ1-1; D is possibly TRBD1 (6 bases). CDR3 sequence: CSARGGRGGSAFF. CDR3 nucleotide sequence: TGCAGTGCTAGAGGGGGCAGGGGCGGGTCGGCTTTCTTT.